This T cell receptor (beta chain) came from a study of CD8 T cells in ankylosing spondylitis. Notes on the study in general: Disease-linked clones were CD8+ and relatively rare in peripheral blood. Blood of patients with ankylosing spondylitis appeared to be characterized by a TCR beta motif of several highly homologous variants. Disease-linked clones were reportedly significantly enriched in matched ankylosing spondylitis synovial fluid. Some of these motif variants have turned up before, in reports on reactive arthritis synovial fluid and blood.

Details on this clonotype: Its antigen is unidentified.

Libraries of TCR beta came from quantitative 5'-RACE with molecular barcodes. MiXCR, applied by TCRdb to the 5' RACE reads, yields one record per CDR3 protein. The sample gives hundreds of thousands of distinct CDR3 sequences, around 26% of which show up once; about 1% is in the top ten. The source material was blood, either unsorted or a sorted T cell fraction (not recorded which). This receptor was identified in a male donor with ankylosing spondylitis.

DNA of the CDR3: TGTGCCAGCAGCTTGGGGTTAGCTAGCAATCAGCCCCAGCATTTT. Translation: CASSLGLASNQPQHF. The gene calls are TRBV5-5 and TRBJ1-5; D is unclear. Germline loops: CDR1 SGHKS, CDR2 YYEKEE (reference sequence). V dropped 0 bases and J dropped 0 bases, with 7 bases sitting between them. This CDR3 has 15 amino acids. Full variable domain (outside the CDR3, taken from reference TRBV5-5 and TRBJ1-5): DAGVTQSPTHLIKTRGQQVTLRCSPISGHKSVSWYQQVLGQGPQFIFQYYEKEERGRGNFPDRFSARQFPNYSSELNVNALLLGDSALYLCASSLGLASNQPQHFGDGTRLSIL.